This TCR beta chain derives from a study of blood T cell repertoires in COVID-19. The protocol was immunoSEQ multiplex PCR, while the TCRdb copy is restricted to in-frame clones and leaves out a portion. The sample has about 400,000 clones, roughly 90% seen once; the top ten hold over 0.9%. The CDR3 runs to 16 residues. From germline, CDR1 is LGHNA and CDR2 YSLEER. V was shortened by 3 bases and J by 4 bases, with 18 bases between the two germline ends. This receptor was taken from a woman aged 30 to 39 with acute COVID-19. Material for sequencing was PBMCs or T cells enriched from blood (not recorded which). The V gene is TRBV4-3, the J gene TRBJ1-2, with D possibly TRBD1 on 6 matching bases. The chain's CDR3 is CASSHARGAEGYGYTF. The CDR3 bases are TGCGCCAGCAGCCATGCCCGGGGGGCGGAGGGCTATGGCTACACCTTC.